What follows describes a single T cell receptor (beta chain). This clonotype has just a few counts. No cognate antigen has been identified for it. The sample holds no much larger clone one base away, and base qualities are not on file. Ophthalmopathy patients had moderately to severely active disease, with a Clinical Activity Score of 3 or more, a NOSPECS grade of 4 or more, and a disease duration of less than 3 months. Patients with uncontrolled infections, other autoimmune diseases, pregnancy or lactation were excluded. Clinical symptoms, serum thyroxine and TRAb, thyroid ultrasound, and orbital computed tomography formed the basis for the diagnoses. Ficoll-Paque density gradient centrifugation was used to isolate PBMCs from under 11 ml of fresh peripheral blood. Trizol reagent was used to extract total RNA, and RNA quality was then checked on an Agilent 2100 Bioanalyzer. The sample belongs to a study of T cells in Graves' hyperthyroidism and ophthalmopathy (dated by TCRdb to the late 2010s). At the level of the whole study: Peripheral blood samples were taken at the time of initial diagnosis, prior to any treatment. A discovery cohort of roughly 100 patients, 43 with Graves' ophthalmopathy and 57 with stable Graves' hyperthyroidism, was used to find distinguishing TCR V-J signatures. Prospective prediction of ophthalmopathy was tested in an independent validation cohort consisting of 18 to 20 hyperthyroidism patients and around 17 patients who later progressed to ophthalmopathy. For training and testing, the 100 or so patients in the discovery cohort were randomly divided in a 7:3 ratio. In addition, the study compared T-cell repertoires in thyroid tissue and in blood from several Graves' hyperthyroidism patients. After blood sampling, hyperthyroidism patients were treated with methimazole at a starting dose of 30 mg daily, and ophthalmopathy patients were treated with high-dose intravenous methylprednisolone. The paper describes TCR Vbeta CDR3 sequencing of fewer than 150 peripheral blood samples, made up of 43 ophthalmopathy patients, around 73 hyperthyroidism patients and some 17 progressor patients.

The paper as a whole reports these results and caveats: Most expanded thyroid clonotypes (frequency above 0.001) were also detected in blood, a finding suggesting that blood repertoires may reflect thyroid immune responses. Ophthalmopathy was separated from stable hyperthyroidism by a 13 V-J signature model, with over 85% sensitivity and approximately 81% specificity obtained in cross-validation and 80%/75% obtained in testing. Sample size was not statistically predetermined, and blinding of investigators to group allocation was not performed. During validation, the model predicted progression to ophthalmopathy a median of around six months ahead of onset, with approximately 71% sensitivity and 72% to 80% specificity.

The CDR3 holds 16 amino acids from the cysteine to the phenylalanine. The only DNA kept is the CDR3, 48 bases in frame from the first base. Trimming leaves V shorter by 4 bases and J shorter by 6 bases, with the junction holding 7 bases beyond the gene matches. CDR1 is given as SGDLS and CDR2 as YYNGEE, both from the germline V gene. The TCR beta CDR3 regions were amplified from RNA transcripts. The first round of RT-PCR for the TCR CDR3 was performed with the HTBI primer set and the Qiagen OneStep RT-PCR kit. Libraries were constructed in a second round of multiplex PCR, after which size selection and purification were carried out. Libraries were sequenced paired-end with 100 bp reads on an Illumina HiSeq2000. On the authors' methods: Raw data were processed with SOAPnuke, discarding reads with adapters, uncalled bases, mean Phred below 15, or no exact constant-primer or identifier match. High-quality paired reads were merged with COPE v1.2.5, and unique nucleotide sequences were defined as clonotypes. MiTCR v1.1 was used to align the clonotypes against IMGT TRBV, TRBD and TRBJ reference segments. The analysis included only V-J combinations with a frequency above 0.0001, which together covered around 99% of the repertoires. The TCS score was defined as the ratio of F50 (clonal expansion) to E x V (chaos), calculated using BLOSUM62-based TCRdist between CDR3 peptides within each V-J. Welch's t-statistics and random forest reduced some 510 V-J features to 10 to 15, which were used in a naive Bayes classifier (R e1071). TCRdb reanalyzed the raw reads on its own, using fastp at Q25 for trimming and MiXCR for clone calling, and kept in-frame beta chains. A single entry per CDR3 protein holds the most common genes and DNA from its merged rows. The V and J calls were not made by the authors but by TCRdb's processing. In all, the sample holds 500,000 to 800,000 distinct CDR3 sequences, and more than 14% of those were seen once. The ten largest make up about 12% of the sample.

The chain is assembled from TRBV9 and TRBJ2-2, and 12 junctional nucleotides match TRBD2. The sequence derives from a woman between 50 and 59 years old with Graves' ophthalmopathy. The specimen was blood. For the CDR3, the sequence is CASSIGLAGQAGELFF. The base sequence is TGTGCCAGCAGCATCGGACTAGCGGGACAGGCCGGGGAGCTGTTTTTT.